These 31 T cell receptor beta chains share one sample of origin, sequenced in a study of blood T cell repertoires in COVID-19. Repertoires were generated with immunoSEQ multiplex PCR, while TCRdb's copy carries only in-frame clones and drops some. The table lists around 340,000 clones, around 83% of them singletons. Sequencing was performed on peripheral blood. The source of these receptors is a young man with active or convalescent COVID-19.

The chain employs TRBV30 and TRBJ2-7; D remains ambiguous. V was cut by 2 bases and J by 3 bases, with 11 bases left in between. The CDR3 has 13 amino acids. CDR1 is GTSNPN, CDR2 SVGIG, per germline (reference sequence). CDR3 residues: CAWSTRYNYEQYF. Here the CDR3 DNA reads TGTGCCTGGAGTACGAGGTACAACTACGAGCAGTACTTC.

This chain uses TRBV6-5 with TRBJ1-2, with D unclear. The CDR3 has 13 amino acids. V was pared by 7 bases and J by 7 bases, with 16 bases between. Per germline, CDR1 MNHEY and CDR2 SVGAGI. The CDR3, as DNA: TGTGCCAGCACCGGGGTGGCGGCGCGTGGCTACACCTTC. As protein: CASTGVAARGYTF.

This clone was detected only once. This chain joins TRBV25-1 and TRBJ1-5; D might be TRBD1 (6 bases). The CDR3 sequence is 14 residues long. The V gene's germline CDR1 is MGHDK and CDR2 SYGVNS. The V end lost 1 base, the J end lost 4 bases, and 8 bases lay between the germline ends. CDR3 nucleotides: TGTGCCAGCAGTGAATGGGGGACAAATCAGCCCCAGCATTTT. Translation gives CASSEWGTNQPQHF.

This sequence joins TRBV7-9 and TRBJ1-4; the match to TRBD1 covers 10 bases. The ends lost 8 bases at V and 6 bases at J; junction bases unmatched: 12. Germline CDR1 reads SEHNR; CDR2 reads FQNEAQ (reference sequence). This CDR3 has 16 residues. The CDR3 here is CASGTLSGTGDEKLFF. Here the CDR3 DNA reads TGTGCCAGCGGCACACTCTCCGGGACAGGGGATGAAAAACTGTTTTTT.

This clone has only one observation. This sequence joins TRBV6-4 and TRBJ2-3; 8 bases line up with TRBD2. Germline values: CDR1 MRHNA, CDR2 SNTAGT. V was pared by 6 bases and J by 4 bases, with 6 bases of the junction left unmatched. The CDR3 extends over 14 amino acids. Here the CDR3 reads CASRPGLESDTQYF. The CDR3 DNA reads as TGTGCCAGCAGACCGGGACTAGAATCAGATACGCAGTATTTT.

The CDR3 spells CASSTPGEGTPTDTQYF. For the CDR3, the DNA is TGTGCCAGCAGCACCCCAGGAGAGGGGACTCCCACAGATACGCAGTATTTT. The chain joins TRBV7-9 to TRBJ2-3; weak D call: TRBD2 (6 bases). The germline V gene encodes CDR1 SEHNR and CDR2 FQNEAQ (reference sequence). Deletions cut 5 bases from V and 2 bases from J, with 20 bases between. The length of the CDR3 is 17 residues.

The rearrangement uses TRBV5-1 and TRBJ1-2; 8 bases are a match to TRBD1. CDR1 is SGHRS, CDR2 YFSETQ, per germline. With 0 bases clipped from V and 4 bases from J, the junction kept 5 bases outside the gene matches. This CDR3 has 15 residues. CDR3 coding DNA: TGCGCCAGCAGCTTGGAGACAGGGGACATCTATGGCTACACCTTC. This codes for CASSLETGDIYGYTF.

The chain joins TRBV19 to TRBJ2-5, with 7 nucleotides matching TRBD2. In germline, CDR1 is LNHDA, CDR2 SQIVND (reference sequence). The CDR3 is 15 residues long. The trim removed 5 bases at V and 1 base at J, leaving 7 bases unmatched. CDR3 region: CASSPRASGQETQYF. The CDR3 DNA sequence: TGTGCCAGTAGTCCCAGGGCTAGCGGCCAAGAGACCCAGTACTTC.

V gene TRBV5-1 combines with J gene TRBJ1-1; 11 positions match TRBD1. CDR3 size: 15 residues. The trim removed 3 bases at V and 5 bases at J, leaving 6 bases unmatched. Germline assignment: CDR1 SGHRS and CDR2 YFSETQ. The CDR3 DNA is TGCGCCAGCAGCTCGCGGGACAGGGGGAGGACTGAAGCTTTCTTT. Translated, it gives CASSSRDRGRTEAFF.

This chain uses TRBV7-2 with TRBJ1-2, with D hard to call. The CDR3 contains 15 residues. Germline CDR1 SGHTA, CDR2 FQGNSA. V dropped 1 base and J dropped 2 bases, with 11 bases sitting between them. Here the CDR3 DNA reads TGTGCCAGCAGCTTAGATCTCACATCAAACTATGGCTACACCTTC. Its protein product is CASSLDLTSNYGYTF.

The chain recombines TRBV9 with TRBJ2-5, with a weak D call TRBD2 (6 bases). Per germline, CDR1 SGDLS and CDR2 YYNGEE. The CDR3 length is 16 residues. With 0 bases removed from V and 5 bases from J, the gap between germline ends came to 17 bases. The CDR3 DNA follows: TGTGCCAGCAGCGTAGCTACGACGGGACTCTCGGAGACCCAGTACTTC. Its translation: CASSVATTGLSETQYF.

V is TRBV5-4 and J is TRBJ2-1; D is perhaps TRBD2 (6 bases). Germline V gene sequence: CDR1 SGHNT, CDR2 YYREEE (reference sequence). The CDR3 length is 16 residues. Trimming stripped 4 bases from V and 0 bases from J, with 14 bases between. The chain's CDR3 is CASSPGTSSSYNEQFF. The CDR3 region has the DNA TGTGCCAGCAGCCCAGGGACTTCCAGCTCCTACAATGAGCAGTTCTTC.

This chain links TRBV7-2 with TRBJ2-3; possible D gene TRBD1, 6 bases. Germline values: CDR1 SGHTA, CDR2 FQGNSA. V was pared by 10 bases and J by 0 bases, with 14 bases between. The CDR3 extends over 14 amino acids. The chain's CDR3 is CATLPGHSTDTQYF. The CDR3 coding sequence is TGTGCCACCCTACCGGGACACAGCACAGATACGCAGTATTTT.

The genes are TRBV27 and TRBJ1-5; TRBD1 matches at 8 bases. The J segment lost 2 bases and the V segment lost 6 bases, leaving 12 bases of the junction unmatched. CDR1 MNHEY and CDR2 SMNVEV come from the germline V gene (reference sequence). CDR3 size: 17 residues. The CDR3 protein is CASSRDRLVPGNQPQHF. The CDR3 DNA reads as TGTGCCAGCAGCCGGGACAGGTTGGTCCCGGGCAATCAGCCCCAGCATTTT.

This clone showed up just a few times. The chain links TRBV7-3 to TRBJ1-1; D not resolved. The CDR3 extends over 14 amino acids. The germline gives CDR1 SGHTA, CDR2 FQGTGA. The germline V and J ends were trimmed by 3 bases and 5 bases, with 13 bases remaining between them. In DNA form, the CDR3 reads TGTGCCAGCAGCTTGCGGGGAGGAAAGACTGAAGCTTTCTTT. Translation: CASSLRGGKTEAFF.

The V and J genes are TRBV4-2 and TRBJ2-1, with 10 bases matching TRBD1. The germline gives CDR1 LGHNA, CDR2 YNFKEQ. The junction had 8 bases not matched to a gene; V was cut back by 7 bases and J by 5 bases. The CDR3 has 15 residues. CDR3 region: CASNIGTGEHNEQFF. The CDR3 DNA follows: TGTGCCAGCAACATCGGGACAGGGGAACACAATGAGCAGTTCTTC.

The CDR3 spells CASSPLRGLNSPLHF. CDR3 DNA: TGTGCCAGCAGTCCCCTCCGGGGACTCAATTCACCCCTCCACTTT. This chain joins TRBV5-6 and TRBJ1-6, with D tentatively TRBD1 (5 bases). Germline-derived CDR1 and CDR2 are SGHDT and YYEEEE. The V and J ends lost 5 bases and 7 bases respectively, with 16 bases between them. This CDR3 region has 15 residues.

The chain recombines TRBV19 with TRBJ2-2; D ambiguous. CDR1 is LNHDA and CDR2 is SQIVND in the germline V gene (reference sequence). V lost 1 base and J 2 bases, leaving 5 bases between the germline ends. This CDR3 comprises 14 residues. The DNA of the CDR3 is TGTGCCAGTAGTATAGCTTCCAACACCGGGGAGCTGTTTTTT. This sequence encodes CASSIASNTGELFF.

The chain employs TRBV30 and TRBJ2-2; 7 nucleotides agree with TRBD1. The J segment lost 6 bases and the V segment lost 2 bases, leaving 9 bases of the junction unmatched. CDR1 is GTSNPN and CDR2 is SVGIG in the germline V gene (reference sequence). This CDR3 has 15 residues. The CDR3 region is CAWSYLHQGAGELFF. The CDR3 DNA reads as TGTGCCTGGAGTTACCTCCACCAGGGGGCCGGGGAGCTGTTTTTT.

This chain uses TRBV14 with TRBJ1-3; perhaps TRBD1 as D (6 bases). Germline CDR1 reads SGHDN; CDR2 reads FVKESK. The CDR3 loop spans 18 amino acids. Trimming took 0 bases from V and 0 from J, leaving 15 bases between them. The CDR3, as DNA: TGTGCCAGCAGCCAAGATGCCGGGACACTCTACTCTGGAAACACCATATATTTT. Protein product: CASSQDAGTLYSGNTIYF.

The V gene is TRBV6-5, the J gene TRBJ1-5, with unresolved D. V lost 6 bases and J 7 bases, leaving 16 bases between the germline ends. Germline CDR1 and CDR2: MNHEY and SVGAGI. The CDR3 extends over 14 amino acids. CDR3 bases: TGTGCCAGCAGCCAAACACACCCGAACCAGCCCCAGCATTTT. Translating it yields CASSQTHPNQPQHF.

This clone has a single count. J is TRBJ2-5 and V is TRBV2; 15 bases fit TRBD2. V shed 1 base and J 5 bases; nucleotides not matched to a gene: 5. Germline V gene sequence: CDR1 SNHLY, CDR2 FYNNEI. CDR3 size: 17 residues. The CDR3, as DNA: TGTGCCAGCAGTGAAGTTGGGACTAGCGGGGGGCGGGAGACCCAGTACTTC. It codes for CASSEVGTSGGRETQYF.

This clone was observed a single time. The rearrangement links TRBV19 to TRBJ2-2; D gene unclear. The CDR3 is 15 amino acids. Trimming removed 5 bases from V and 0 bases from J, with 10 bases in between. The germline gives CDR1 LNHDA, CDR2 SQIVND (reference sequence). The CDR3 DNA reads as TGTGCCAGTAGTTTCGACTTCACGAACACCGGGGAGCTGTTTTTT. Encoded protein: CASSFDFTNTGELFF.

The rearrangement uses TRBV15 and TRBJ1-4, with 9 bases matching TRBD1. Looked up from germline, CDR1 is LNHNV and CDR2 is YYDKDF (reference sequence). The CDR3 sequence is 15 residues long. V trimming: 5 bases; J trimming: 4 bases; junction bases outside the gene matches: 5. CDR3 protein: CATSSPDRGNEKLFF. CDR3 nucleotides: TGTGCCACCAGCTCACCGGACAGGGGTAATGAAAAACTGTTTTTT.

The chain has TRBV4-2 and TRBJ1-2; 10 nucleotides agree with TRBD1. The germline V gene has CDR1 LGHNA and CDR2 YNFKEQ. The CDR3 has 16 amino acids. J was trimmed by 4 bases and V by 3 bases; bases with no gene match: 8. CDR3 coding DNA: TGTGCCAGCAGCCAGGGACAGGGGAATTTGGGCTATGGCTACACCTTC. This sequence encodes CASSQGQGNLGYGYTF.

The chain uses TRBV6-5 and TRBJ2-7, with TRBD2 as a possible D gene (5 bases). CDR3 length: 15 residues. CDR1 MNHEY and CDR2 SVGAGI come from the germline V gene. V lost 5 bases and J 0 bases, leaving 14 bases between the germline ends. The CDR3 is CASSTDSSASYEQYF. The CDR3 DNA is TGTGCCAGCAGTACGGACTCCTCGGCCTCCTACGAGCAGTACTTC.

This chain joins TRBV21-1 and TRBJ1-1. TRBV21-1 corresponds to a pseudogene. CDR3 size: 15 residues. CDR3 coding DNA: TGTGCCAGCAGCAACGGGGTGCGGATGAACACTGAAGCTTTCTTT. Protein: CASSNGVRMNTEAFF.

This chain connects TRBV30 to TRBJ1-6; a weak D match, TRBD1 (6 bases). In germline, CDR1 is GTSNPN, CDR2 SVGIG (reference sequence). V dropped 7 bases and J dropped 3 bases, with 31 bases sitting between them. The CDR3 contains 20 residues. The CDR3 DNA is TGTGCCTCGGATGTGTTCTCAGGGGTCCCCACCTCATACTATAATTCACCCCTCCACTTT. It specifies CASDVFSGVPTSYYNSPLHF. Variable domain in full (rest from reference TRBV30 and TRBJ1-6): SQTIHQWPATLVQPVGSPLSLECTVEGTSNPNLYWYRQAAGRGLQLLFYSVGIGQISSEVPQNLSASRPQDRQFILSSKKLLLSDSGFYLCASDVFSGVPTSYYNSPLHFGNGTRLTVT.

J is TRBJ2-3 and V is TRBV5-1; 9 bases are shared with TRBD2. The CDR3 covers 16 residues. Germline values: CDR1 SGHRS, CDR2 YFSETQ. Unmatched junction bases numbered 3, after V lost 0 bases and J lost 1 base. DNA for the CDR3: TGCGCCAGCAGCTTGGAGGCTAGCGGGGGCACAGATACGCAGTATTTT. It is translated as CASSLEASGGTDTQYF. Drawing the rest from reference TRBV5-1 and TRBJ2-3, the complete variable domain is KAGVTQTPRYLIKTRGQQVTLSCSPISGHRSVSWYQQTPGQGLQFLFEYFSETQRNKGNFPGRFSGRQFSNSRSEMNVSTLELGDSALYLCASSLEASGGTDTQYFGPGTRLTVL.

The rearrangement joins TRBV11-2 to TRBJ2-7, with D perhaps TRBD2 (5 bases). Germline CDR1 reads SGHAT; CDR2 reads FQNNGV. The length of the CDR3 is 12 residues. The V and J ends lost 6 bases and 5 bases respectively, with 11 bases between them. The CDR3 DNA reads TGTGCCAGCAGTCCACTCGGGAACGAGCAGTACTTC. This encodes CASSPLGNEQYF.

The chain joins TRBV18 to TRBJ2-7; 7 bases map to TRBD2. V lost 5 bases, J lost 5 bases, and 6 bases stayed unmatched. The CDR3 runs to 13 residues. Germline V gives CDR1 KGHSH, CDR2 LQKENI. Written as DNA, the CDR3 is TGTGCCAGCTCAAGCGGGACGGTGAACGAGCAGTACTTC. Translated, it gives CASSSGTVNEQYF.